This is a list of T cell receptor beta chains from one sample in a study of blood T cell repertoires in COVID-19. The data were produced by immunoSEQ multiplex PCR, yet TCRdb's version contains in-frame clones alone and is incomplete. Of roughly 52,000 clones detected, roughly 90% appear once; the ten largest clones hold 8.5%. Sequencing was done on a sample of peripheral blood. Receptor source: a man aged 55 to 70 with active COVID-19. The CDR3 runs from the conserved cysteine through the conserved F or W. D genes are given only for firm matches. For some rows the clone size is stated as once, few or many, or as a class when expanded; others skip it.

j_call: TRBJ2-2; v_call: TRBV28; clone_size: .; d_call: TRBD1; cdr3_aa: CASSDNRGNTGELFF; cdr3_nt: TGTGCCAGCAGTGACAACAGGGGGAACACCGGGGAGCTGTTTTTT
j_call: TRBJ1-5; v_call: TRBV15; clone_size: .; d_call: .; cdr3_aa: CATGHNSNQPQHF; cdr3_nt: TGTGCGACCGGGCACAATAGCAATCAGCCCCAGCATTTT
j_call: TRBJ2-5; v_call: TRBV19; clone_size: .; d_call: TRBD1; cdr3_aa: CATRQGADETQYF; cdr3_nt: TGTGCCACCAGACAGGGGGCCGACGAGACCCAGTACTTC
j_call: TRBJ1-6; v_call: TRBV15; clone_size: .; d_call: TRBD1; cdr3_aa: CATSSPGQGGSYNSPLHF; cdr3_nt: TGTGCCACCAGCAGTCCGGGACAGGGGGGCTCCTATAATTCACCCCTCCACTTT
j_call: TRBJ2-1; v_call: TRBV11-2; clone_size: .; d_call: TRBD2; cdr3_aa: CASSLELAGVDWQFF; cdr3_nt: TGTGCCAGCAGCTTAGAACTAGCGGGAGTTGACTGGCAGTTCTTC
j_call: TRBJ2-3; v_call: TRBV3-1/TRBV3-2; clone_size: .; d_call: TRBD2; cdr3_aa: CASSLLSGRGTDTQYF; cdr3_nt: TGTGCCAGCAGCCTCCTCAGCGGGAGAGGCACAGATACGCAGTATTTT
j_call: TRBJ1-1; v_call: TRBV18; clone_size: .; d_call: .; cdr3_aa: CASSPPNRSLNTEAFF; cdr3_nt: TGTGCCAGCTCACCTCCTAATCGGAGTTTGAACACTGAAGCTTTCTTT
j_call: TRBJ2-2; v_call: TRBV6-6; clone_size: .; d_call: .; cdr3_aa: CASTKSGQGSGELFF; cdr3_nt: TGTGCCAGCACCAAGAGCGGCCAGGGGAGCGGGGAGCTGTTTTTT
j_call: TRBJ2-3; v_call: TRBV5-6; clone_size: .; d_call: TRBD2; cdr3_aa: CASSLGTSGRRKRTDTQYF; cdr3_nt: TGTGCCAGCAGCTTGGGGACTAGCGGGAGGAGGAAGCGCACAGATACGCAGTATTTT
j_call: TRBJ2-3; v_call: TRBV7-9; clone_size: .; d_call: .; cdr3_aa: CASSRGFTDTQYF; cdr3_nt: TGTGCCAGCAGTCGGGGTTTCACAGATACGCAGTATTTT
j_call: TRBJ1-1; v_call: TRBV20-1; clone_size: .; d_call: .; cdr3_aa: CSAPGELEAFF; cdr3_nt: TGCAGTGCTCCGGGGGAGCTTGAAGCTTTCTTT
j_call: TRBJ2-2; v_call: TRBV5-4; clone_size: .; d_call: TRBD2; cdr3_aa: CASSLRLAGGSAGAVF; cdr3_nt: TGTGCCAGCAGCCTCCGACTAGCGGGAGGCTCGGCGGGAGCTGTTTTT
j_call: TRBJ1-1; v_call: TRBV18; clone_size: .; d_call: .; cdr3_aa: CASSPQGGEAFF; cdr3_nt: TGTGCCAGCTCACCACAGGGAGGGGAAGCTTTCTTT
j_call: TRBJ2-5; v_call: TRBV6-5; clone_size: .; d_call: .; cdr3_aa: CASNQVGGETQYF; cdr3_nt: TGTGCCAGCAACCAGGTCGGGGGAGAGACCCAGTACTTC
j_call: TRBJ2-1; v_call: TRBV7-3; clone_size: .; d_call: .; cdr3_aa: CASSDGPGAYNEQFF; cdr3_nt: TGTGCCAGCAGCGACGGGCCGGGAGCGTACAATGAGCAGTTCTTC
j_call: TRBJ1-1; v_call: TRBV5-1; clone_size: .; d_call: .; cdr3_aa: CASSIGRANTEAFF; cdr3_nt: TGCGCCAGCAGTATCGGCAGGGCGAACACTGAAGCTTTCTTT
j_call: TRBJ2-6; v_call: TRBV19; clone_size: once; d_call: .; cdr3_aa: CASSIELRLSGANVLTF; cdr3_nt: TGTGCCAGTAGTATAGAGCTAAGACTCTCCGGGGCCAACGTCCTGACTTTC
j_call: TRBJ2-7; v_call: TRBV7-9; clone_size: .; d_call: .; cdr3_aa: CASSLSGGSYEQYF; cdr3_nt: TGTGCCAGCAGCTTAAGTGGGGGGAGCTACGAGCAGTACTTC
j_call: TRBJ2-3; v_call: TRBV5-4; clone_size: .; d_call: .; cdr3_aa: CASSAWRGGSSSTDTQYF; cdr3_nt: TGTGCCAGCAGCGCGTGGCGCGGGGGCAGCTCTAGCACAGATACGCAGTATTTT
j_call: TRBJ1-5; v_call: TRBV5-1; clone_size: .; d_call: .; cdr3_aa: CASSLEGLDQPQHF; cdr3_nt: TGCGCCAGCAGCTTGGAGGGACTAGATCAGCCCCAGCATTTT
j_call: TRBJ1-5; v_call: TRBV7-9; clone_size: .; d_call: TRBD1; cdr3_aa: CASSYEQGVGNQPQHF; cdr3_nt: TGTGCCAGCAGCTACGAGCAGGGGGTGGGCAATCAGCCCCAGCATTTT
j_call: TRBJ2-2; v_call: TRBV27; clone_size: .; d_call: .; cdr3_aa: CASRRGNTGELFF; cdr3_nt: TGTGCCAGCAGACGCGGGAACACCGGGGAGCTGTTTTTT
j_call: TRBJ2-1; v_call: TRBV10-3; clone_size: .; d_call: .; cdr3_aa: CAISEPDWVSDPVDYNEQFF; cdr3_nt: TGTGCCATCAGTGAGCCGGACTGGGTGAGCGACCCAGTGGACTACAATGAGCAGTTCTTC
j_call: TRBJ1-6; v_call: TRBV5-1; clone_size: .; d_call: .; cdr3_aa: CASSLAVTDYNSPLHF; cdr3_nt: TGCGCCAGCAGCTTGGCCGTGACAGATTATAATTCACCCCTCCACTTT
j_call: TRBJ1-5; v_call: TRBV3-1/TRBV3-2; clone_size: .; d_call: TRBD1; cdr3_aa: CASSSTGANQPQHF; cdr3_nt: TGTGCCAGCAGCTCGACAGGGGCGAATCAGCCCCAGCATTTT
j_call: TRBJ1-1; v_call: TRBV27; clone_size: .; d_call: TRBD1; cdr3_aa: CASSSWTGRSTEAFF; cdr3_nt: TGTGCCAGCAGTTCCTGGACAGGGAGGTCCACTGAAGCTTTCTTT
j_call: TRBJ1-6; v_call: TRBV27; clone_size: .; d_call: .; cdr3_aa: CASSFSRVNSPLHF; cdr3_nt: TGTGCCAGCAGTTTTTCCAGGGTTAATTCACCCCTCCACTTT
j_call: TRBJ2-1; v_call: TRBV7-8; clone_size: .; d_call: TRBD2; cdr3_aa: CASSLYGWSGSSYNEQFF; cdr3_nt: TGTGCCAGCAGCCTATACGGTTGGAGCGGGAGCTCCTACAATGAGCAGTTCTTC
j_call: TRBJ2-2; v_call: TRBV9; clone_size: .; d_call: TRBD2; cdr3_aa: CASSVGRAGVRTGELFF; cdr3_nt: TGTGCCAGCAGCGTAGGGAGAGCGGGAGTAAGGACCGGGGAGCTGTTTTTT
j_call: TRBJ1-5; v_call: TRBV10-2; clone_size: .; d_call: .; cdr3_aa: CASSGSGTLSNQPQHF; cdr3_nt: TGCGCCAGCAGTGGATCAGGGACTCTCAGCAATCAGCCCCAGCATTTT
j_call: TRBJ1-2; v_call: TRBV19; clone_size: once; d_call: TRBD1; cdr3_aa: CASSDRGYYGYTF; cdr3_nt: TGTGCCAGTTCTGACAGGGGGTACTATGGCTACACCTTC
j_call: TRBJ1-6; v_call: TRBV27; clone_size: few; d_call: TRBD1; cdr3_aa: CASSVGTGTVNSPLHF; cdr3_nt: TGTGCCAGCAGTGTAGGCACCGGGACAGTAAATTCACCCCTCCACTTT
j_call: TRBJ1-4; v_call: TRBV18; clone_size: .; d_call: TRBD1; cdr3_aa: CASSPRTGATNEKLFF; cdr3_nt: TGTGCCAGCTCACCAAGGACAGGTGCAACTAATGAAAAACTGTTTTTT
j_call: TRBJ2-3; v_call: TRBV6-5; clone_size: .; d_call: TRBD2; cdr3_aa: CASSSLADTDTQYF; cdr3_nt: TGTGCCAGCAGTTCGCTAGCGGATACAGATACGCAGTATTTT
j_call: TRBJ2-1; v_call: TRBV5-8; clone_size: .; d_call: TRBD2; cdr3_aa: CASNLPSGGNEQFF; cdr3_nt: TGTGCCAGCAACCTCCCTAGCGGGGGGAATGAGCAGTTCTTC
j_call: TRBJ2-7; v_call: TRBV2; clone_size: .; d_call: .; cdr3_aa: CASELAGSGEQYF; cdr3_nt: TGTGCCAGCGAGCTAGCCGGGTCCGGCGAGCAGTACTTC
j_call: TRBJ2-3; v_call: TRBV19; clone_size: .; d_call: TRBD2; cdr3_aa: CASKTASGRAVDTQYF; cdr3_nt: TGTGCCAGTAAGACCGCTAGCGGGAGGGCCGTGGATACGCAGTATTTT
j_call: TRBJ1-2; v_call: TRBV7-2; clone_size: .; d_call: .; cdr3_aa: CASRSTGHDYGYTF; cdr3_nt: TGTGCCAGCAGGTCTACAGGTCACGACTATGGCTACACCTTC
j_call: TRBJ1-4; v_call: TRBV19; clone_size: .; d_call: .; cdr3_aa: CASSMGRWESEKLFF; cdr3_nt: TGTGCCAGTAGTATGGGCAGGTGGGAGAGTGAAAAACTGTTTTTT
j_call: TRBJ2-3; v_call: TRBV5-4; clone_size: once; d_call: .; cdr3_aa: CASSRDGGLTDTQYF; cdr3_nt: TGTGCCAGCAGCCGTGATGGGGGACTCACAGATACGCAGTATTTT
j_call: TRBJ2-7; v_call: TRBV6-5; clone_size: .; d_call: TRBD2; cdr3_aa: CASSSGLATYEQYF; cdr3_nt: TGTGCCAGCAGTTCCGGACTAGCGACCTACGAGCAGTACTTC